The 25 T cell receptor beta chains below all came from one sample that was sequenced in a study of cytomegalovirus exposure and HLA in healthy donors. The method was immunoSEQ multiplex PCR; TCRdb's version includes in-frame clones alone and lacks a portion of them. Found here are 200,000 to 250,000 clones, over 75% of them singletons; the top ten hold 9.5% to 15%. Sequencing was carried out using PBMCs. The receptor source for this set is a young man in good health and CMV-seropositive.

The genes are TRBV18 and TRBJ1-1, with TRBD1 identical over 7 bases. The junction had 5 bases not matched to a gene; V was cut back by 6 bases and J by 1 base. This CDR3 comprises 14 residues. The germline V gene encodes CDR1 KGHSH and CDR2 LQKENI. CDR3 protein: CASSQGQKNTEAFF. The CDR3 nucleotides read TGTGCCAGCTCTCAGGGACAGAAGAACACTGAAGCTTTCTTT.

The CDR3 is CASSLTGSGNEQFF. Written as DNA, the CDR3 is TGTGCCAGCAGCTTAACAGGTTCGGGCAATGAGCAGTTCTTC. The J gene is TRBJ2-1, the V gene TRBV9; TRBD1 might be the D (5 bases). This CDR3 is 14 amino acids long. The germline gives CDR1 SGDLS, CDR2 YYNGEE. The ends were cut back, 4 bases at V and 6 bases at J, with 14 bases in the middle.

DNA of the CDR3: TGTGCCAGCCGGGGGGGCCCTTGGGGGATCAAGTACGAGCAGTACTTC. Its translation: CASRGGPWGIKYEQYF. V gene TRBV14 combines with J gene TRBJ2-7; 8 bases agree with TRBD2. Per the germline V gene, CDR1 is SGHDN and CDR2 is FVKESK. The ends lost 8 bases at V and 4 bases at J; junction bases unmatched: 16. This CDR3 is 16 amino acids long.

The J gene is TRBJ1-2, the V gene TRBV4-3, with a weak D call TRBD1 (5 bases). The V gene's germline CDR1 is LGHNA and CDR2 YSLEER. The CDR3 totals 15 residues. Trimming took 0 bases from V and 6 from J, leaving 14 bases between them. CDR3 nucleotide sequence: TGCGCCAGCAGCCAAGATCGCGGAGGGGCGCATGGCTACACCTTC. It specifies CASSQDRGGAHGYTF.

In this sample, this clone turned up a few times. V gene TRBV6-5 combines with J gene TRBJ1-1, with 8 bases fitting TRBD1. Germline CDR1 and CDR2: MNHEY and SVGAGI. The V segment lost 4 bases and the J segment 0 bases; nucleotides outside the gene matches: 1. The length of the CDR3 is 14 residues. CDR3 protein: CASSSGQVNTEAFF. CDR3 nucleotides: TGTGCCAGCAGTTCGGGACAGGTGAACACTGAAGCTTTCTTT.

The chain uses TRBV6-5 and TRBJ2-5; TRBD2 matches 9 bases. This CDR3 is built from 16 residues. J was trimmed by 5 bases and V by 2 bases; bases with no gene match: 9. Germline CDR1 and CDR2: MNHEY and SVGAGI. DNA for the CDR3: TGTGCCAGCAGTTACGGGATAGCGGGAGTTTGGGAGACCCAGTACTTC. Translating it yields CASSYGIAGVWETQYF.

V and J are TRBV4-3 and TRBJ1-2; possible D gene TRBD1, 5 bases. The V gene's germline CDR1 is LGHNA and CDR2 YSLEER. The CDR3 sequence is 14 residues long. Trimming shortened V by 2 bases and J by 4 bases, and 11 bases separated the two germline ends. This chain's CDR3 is CASSQPGTGYGYTF. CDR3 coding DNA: TGCGCCAGCAGCCAACCAGGGACGGGCTATGGCTACACCTTC.

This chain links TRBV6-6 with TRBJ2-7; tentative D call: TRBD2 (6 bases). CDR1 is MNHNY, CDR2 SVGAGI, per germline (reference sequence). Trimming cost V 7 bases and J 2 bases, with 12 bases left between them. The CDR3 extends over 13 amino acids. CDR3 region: CASTPSGAYEQYF. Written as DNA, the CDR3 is TGTGCCAGCACTCCCTCGGGGGCCTACGAGCAGTACTTC.

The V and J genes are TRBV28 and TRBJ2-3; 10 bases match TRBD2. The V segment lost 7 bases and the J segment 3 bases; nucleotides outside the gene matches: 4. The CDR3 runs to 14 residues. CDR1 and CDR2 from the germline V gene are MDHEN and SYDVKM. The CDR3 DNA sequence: TGTGCCAGCATCCTAGCGGGAGAGACAGATACGCAGTATTTT. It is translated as CASILAGETDTQYF.

As DNA, the CDR3 is TGCGCCAGCAGCTCAGGGATCGCCCGCACAGATACGCAGTATTTT. Its protein is CASSSGIARTDTQYF. V and J are TRBV5-1 and TRBJ2-3; tentative D call: TRBD1 (5 bases). CDR1 is SGHRS and CDR2 is YFSETQ in the germline V gene. CDR3 size: 15 residues. Trimming left V 3 bases short and J 1 base short, with 12 bases between.

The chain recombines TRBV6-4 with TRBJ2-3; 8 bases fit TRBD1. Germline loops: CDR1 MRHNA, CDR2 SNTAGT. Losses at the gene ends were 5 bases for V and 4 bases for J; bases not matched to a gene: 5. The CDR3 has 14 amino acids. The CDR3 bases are TGTGCCAGCAGTTCGACAGGGGAGGCAGATACGCAGTATTTT. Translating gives CASSSTGEADTQYF.

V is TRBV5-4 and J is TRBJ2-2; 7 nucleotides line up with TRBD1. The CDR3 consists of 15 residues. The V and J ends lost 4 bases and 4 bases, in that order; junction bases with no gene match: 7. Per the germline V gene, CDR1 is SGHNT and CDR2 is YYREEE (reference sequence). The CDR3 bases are TGTGCCAGCAGCAACCGGGACAGCCTCACCGGGGAGCTGTTTTTT. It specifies CASSNRDSLTGELFF.

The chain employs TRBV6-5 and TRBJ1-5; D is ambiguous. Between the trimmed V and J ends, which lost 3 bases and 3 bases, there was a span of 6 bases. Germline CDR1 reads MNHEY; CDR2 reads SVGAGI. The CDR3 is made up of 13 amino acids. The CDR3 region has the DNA TGTGCCAGCAGTTATGCTCACAATCAGCCCCAGCATTTT. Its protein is CASSYAHNQPQHF.

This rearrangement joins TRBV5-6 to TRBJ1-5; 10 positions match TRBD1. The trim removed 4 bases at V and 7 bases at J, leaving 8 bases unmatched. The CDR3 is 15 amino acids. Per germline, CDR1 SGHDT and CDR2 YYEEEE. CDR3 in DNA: TGTGCCAGCAGCCCAGACAGGGGGCTAGGGCAGCCCCAGCATTTT. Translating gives CASSPDRGLGQPQHF.

The DNA for the CDR3 is TGTGCCAGCAGTGGCATGACAGGGAGCTCCTACAATGAGCAGTTCTTC. Translated: CASSGMTGSSYNEQFF. This chain uses TRBV25-1 with TRBJ2-1; 7 positions match TRBD1. Trimming took 4 bases from V and 0 from J; bases not matched to a gene: 6. CDR1 MGHDK and CDR2 SYGVNS come from the germline V gene. This CDR3 has 16 residues.

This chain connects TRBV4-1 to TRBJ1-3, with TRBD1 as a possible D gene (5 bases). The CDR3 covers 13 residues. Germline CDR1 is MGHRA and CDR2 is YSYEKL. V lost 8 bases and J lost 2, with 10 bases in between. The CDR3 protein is CASGLQAGNTIYF. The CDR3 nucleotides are TGCGCCAGCGGGTTACAGGCTGGAAACACCATATATTTT.

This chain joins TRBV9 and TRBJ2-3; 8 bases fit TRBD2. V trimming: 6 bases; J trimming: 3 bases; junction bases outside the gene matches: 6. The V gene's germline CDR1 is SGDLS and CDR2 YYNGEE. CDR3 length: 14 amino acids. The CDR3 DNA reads TGTGCCAGCACAACGGGAGGGGGAACAGATACGCAGTATTTT. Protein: CASTTGGGTDTQYF. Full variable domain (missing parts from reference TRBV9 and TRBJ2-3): DSGVTQTPKHLITATGQRVTLRCSPRSGDLSVYWYQQSLDQGLQFLIQYYNGEERAKGNILERFSAQQFPDLHSELNLSSLELGDSALYFCASTTGGGTDTQYFGPGTRLTVL.

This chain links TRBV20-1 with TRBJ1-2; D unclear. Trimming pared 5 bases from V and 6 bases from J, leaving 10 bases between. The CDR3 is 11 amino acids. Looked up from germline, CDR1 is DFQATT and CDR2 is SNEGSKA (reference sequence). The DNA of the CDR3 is TGCAGTGCTGCGGACCTTAATGGCTACACCTTC. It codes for CSAADLNGYTF.

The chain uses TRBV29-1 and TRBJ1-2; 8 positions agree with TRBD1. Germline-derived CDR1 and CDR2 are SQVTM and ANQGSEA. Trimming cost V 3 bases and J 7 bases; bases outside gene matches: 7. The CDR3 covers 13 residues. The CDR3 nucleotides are TGCAGCGTTGACGCAGGGGGCCTCTCTGGCTACACCTTC. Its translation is CSVDAGGLSGYTF. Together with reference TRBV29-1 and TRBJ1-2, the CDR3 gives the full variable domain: SAVISQKPSRDICQRGTSLTIQCQVDSQVTMMFWYRQQPGQSLTLIATANQGSEATYESGFVIDKFPISRPNLTFSTLTVSNMSPEDSSIYLCSVDAGGLSGYTFGSGTRLTVV.

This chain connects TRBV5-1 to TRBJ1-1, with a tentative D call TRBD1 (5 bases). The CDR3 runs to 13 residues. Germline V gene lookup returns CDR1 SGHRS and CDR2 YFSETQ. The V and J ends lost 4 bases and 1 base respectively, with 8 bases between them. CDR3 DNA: TGCGCCAGCAGCAAGGGACCGAACACTGAAGCTTTCTTT. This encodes CASSKGPNTEAFF.

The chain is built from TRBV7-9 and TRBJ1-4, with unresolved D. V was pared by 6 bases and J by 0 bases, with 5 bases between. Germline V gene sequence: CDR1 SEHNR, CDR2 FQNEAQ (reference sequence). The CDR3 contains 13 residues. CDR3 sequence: CASRPATNEKLFF. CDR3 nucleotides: TGTGCCAGCAGGCCTGCAACTAATGAAAAACTGTTTTTT.

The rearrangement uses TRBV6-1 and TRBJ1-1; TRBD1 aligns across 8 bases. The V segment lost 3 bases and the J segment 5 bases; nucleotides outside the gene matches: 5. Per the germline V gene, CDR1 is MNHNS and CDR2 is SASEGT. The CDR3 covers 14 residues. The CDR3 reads CASSDRQGATEAFF. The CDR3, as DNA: TGTGCCAGCAGTGATAGGCAGGGGGCGACTGAAGCTTTCTTT.

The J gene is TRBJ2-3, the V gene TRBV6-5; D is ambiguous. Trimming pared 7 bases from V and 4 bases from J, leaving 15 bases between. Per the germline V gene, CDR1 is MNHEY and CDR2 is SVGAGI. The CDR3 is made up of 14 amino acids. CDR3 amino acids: CASTTGPPPDTQYF. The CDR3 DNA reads TGTGCCAGCACCACCGGGCCGCCACCAGATACGCAGTATTTT.

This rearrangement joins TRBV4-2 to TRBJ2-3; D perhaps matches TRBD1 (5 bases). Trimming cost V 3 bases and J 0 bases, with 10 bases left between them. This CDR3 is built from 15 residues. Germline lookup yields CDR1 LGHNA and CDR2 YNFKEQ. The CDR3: CASSHSQGSTDTQYF. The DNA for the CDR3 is TGTGCCAGCAGCCATAGTCAGGGTAGCACAGATACGCAGTATTTT.

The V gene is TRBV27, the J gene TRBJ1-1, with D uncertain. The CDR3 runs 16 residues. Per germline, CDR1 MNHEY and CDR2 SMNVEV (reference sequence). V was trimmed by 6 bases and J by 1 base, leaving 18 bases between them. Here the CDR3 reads CASRSRGLAQNTEAFF. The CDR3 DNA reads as TGTGCCAGCAGGTCTAGAGGGCTGGCTCAGAACACTGAAGCTTTCTTT.